Sequencing of this TCR beta chain was carried out in a study of blood T cell repertoires in COVID-19. Study background: There were acute and convalescent COVID-19 samples, and they came from the United States, Italy and Spain. T cells, B-cell-depleted T cells, or PBMCs supplied cDNA or gDNA.

Study processing details: Nucleated cell number was recorded as an estimate derived from reference gene primer amplification. Clones were read by immunoSEQ multiplex PCR, and TCRdb kept only the in-frame ones, dropping some. Clone size and V and J calls were adopted from that table, with D and trimming inferred from the DNA. The sample has about 200,000 clones; 81% are singletons. Input material: peripheral blood. The receptor's source is an elderly woman with acute or convalescent COVID-19.

For the CDR3, the DNA is TGTGCCAGTAGTAAGGGACTATCTAATGAGCAGTTCTTC. Its translation: CASSKGLSNEQFF. The V gene is TRBV19, the J gene TRBJ2-1; 7 nucleotides line up with TRBD2. The trim removed 4 bases at V and 7 bases at J, leaving 4 bases unmatched. The length of the CDR3 is 13 residues. Germline CDR1 is LNHDA and CDR2 is SQIVND (reference sequence).